Listed below are T cell receptor beta chains from one sample, sequenced in a study of human T cells and chemical hapten exposure. TCRdb analysed the RACE reads with MiXCR anew, one entry per CDR3 protein. This table holds some 250,000 distinct CDR3 sequences, approximately 8% found once. Sample: whole blood, taken in connection with sensitization to the hapten diphenylcyclopropenone (DPC). The receptors originated from a young man with alopecia areata. Some clones in this sample may be carry-over from other donors' samples. Both conserved end residues are part of each CDR3. Fields, in order: J gene, clone size, V gene, D gene, CDR3 DNA, CDR3 protein. The D gene is left open where the match is weak. Expanded clones are given a class, and other clones once, few, many or no size at all.

J gene: TRBJ2-3
clone size: NA
V gene: TRBV20-1
D gene: TRBD2
CDR3 DNA: TGCAGTGCTAGTCCTAGCGGGGCAGATACGCAGTATTTT
CDR3 protein: CSASPSGADTQYF

J gene: TRBJ2-7
clone size: few
V gene: TRBV5-1
D gene: NA
CDR3 DNA: TGCGCCAGCAGCTTGGAAGGGACACCTTCCTACGAGCAGTACTTC
CDR3 protein: CASSLEGTPSYEQYF

J gene: TRBJ1-2
clone size: many
V gene: TRBV12-3/TRBV12-4
D gene: NA
CDR3 DNA: TGTGCCAGCAGCCAAACAGGGTACGGCTACACCTTC
CDR3 protein: CASSQTGYGYTF

J gene: TRBJ2-7
clone size: few
V gene: TRBV5-1
D gene: NA
CDR3 DNA: TGCGCCAGCAGGCTGACAGGAAACATGTACGAGCAGTACTTC
CDR3 protein: CASRLTGNMYEQYF

J gene: TRBJ1-2
clone size: few
V gene: TRBV9
D gene: NA
CDR3 DNA: TGTGCCAGCAGCCCAGCGGGGGGGTCGATGCCCCATGGCTACACCTTT
CDR3 protein: CASSPAGGSMPHGYTF

J gene: TRBJ1-5
clone size: few
V gene: TRBV5-4
D gene: NA
CDR3 DNA: TGTGCCAGCAGCTTGTATGGGGCGCGCAATCAGCCCCAGCATTTT
CDR3 protein: CASSLYGARNQPQHF

J gene: TRBJ1-2
clone size: few
V gene: TRBV12-3/TRBV12-4
D gene: NA
CDR3 DNA: TGTGCCAGCAGTTGGGTCCGCTCCTTCAATGGCTACACCTTC
CDR3 protein: CASSWVRSFNGYTF

J gene: TRBJ2-7
clone size: few
V gene: TRBV3-1
D gene: TRBD2
CDR3 DNA: TGTGCCAGCAGTCGCGAAGGGGACTATTCCGAGCAGTACTTC
CDR3 protein: CASSREGDYSEQYF

J gene: TRBJ1-2
clone size: NA
V gene: TRBV5-1
D gene: NA
CDR3 DNA: TGCGCCAGCAGCTTGGCCTTAGGGGTTAACTATGGCTACACCTTC
CDR3 protein: CASSLALGVNYGYTF

J gene: TRBJ2-7
clone size: NA
V gene: TRBV5-1
D gene: NA
CDR3 DNA: TGCGCCAGCAGCCGGGACAAGGCGGTGATAGGCGAGCAGTACTTC
CDR3 protein: CASSRDKAVIGEQYF

J gene: TRBJ2-5
clone size: NA
V gene: TRBV28
D gene: TRBD2
CDR3 DNA: TGTGCCAGCACCCTGGGAGGGGCCCAAGAGACCCAGTACTTC
CDR3 protein: CASTLGGAQETQYF

J gene: TRBJ2-1
clone size: few
V gene: TRBV11-3
D gene: TRBD2
CDR3 DNA: TGTGCCAGCAAAAGGGAGGGTGTGGCGCACAATGAGCAGTTCTTC
CDR3 protein: CASKREGVAHNEQFF

J gene: TRBJ1-5
clone size: many
V gene: TRBV20-1
D gene: NA
CDR3 DNA: TGCAGTGCTCCCGGCGGGGAGGGCAATCAGCCCCAGCATTTT
CDR3 protein: CSAPGGEGNQPQHF

J gene: TRBJ1-6
clone size: many
V gene: TRBV4-1
D gene: NA
CDR3 DNA: TGCGCCAGCAGCCAAGCAAAGGGGCCGGGAGATAATTCACCCCTCCACTTT
CDR3 protein: CASSQAKGPGDNSPLHF

J gene: TRBJ1-5
clone size: NA
V gene: TRBV7-9
D gene: NA
CDR3 DNA: TGTGCCAGCAGCTTAGGGCGGACTCAGCCCCAGCATTTT
CDR3 protein: CASSLGRTQPQHF

J gene: TRBJ1-5
clone size: many
V gene: TRBV27
D gene: NA
CDR3 DNA: TGTGCCAGCAGTCCCATATTGGGGGGGCCCCAGCATTTT
CDR3 protein: CASSPILGGPQHF

J gene: TRBJ2-3
clone size: few
V gene: TRBV4-1
D gene: NA
CDR3 DNA: TGCGCCAGCAGCCAAGTGGCAGATACGCAGTATTTT
CDR3 protein: CASSQVADTQYF

J gene: TRBJ2-7
clone size: few
V gene: TRBV6-5
D gene: TRBD2
CDR3 DNA: TGTGCCAGCAGCCCCCCTGGGCTAGCGGAATACGAGCAGTACTTC
CDR3 protein: CASSPPGLAEYEQYF

J gene: TRBJ1-2
clone size: many
V gene: TRBV7-9
D gene: NA
CDR3 DNA: TGTGCCAGCAGCCATCCCCGGGACGGCGAGAATACACTCCTTACTAACTATGGCTACACCTTC
CDR3 protein: CASSHPRDGENTLLTNYGYTF

J gene: TRBJ1-2
clone size: NA
V gene: TRBV4-1
D gene: TRBD1
CDR3 DNA: TGCGCCAGCAGCCAAGTCCCCGACAGGGCCGGCTACACCTTC
CDR3 protein: CASSQVPDRAGYTF

J gene: TRBJ1-5
clone size: NA
V gene: TRBV3-1
D gene: NA
CDR3 DNA: TGTGCCAGCAGCCAAGAATTAGGCCAGGGGAATCAGCCCCAGCATTTT
CDR3 protein: CASSQELGQGNQPQHF

J gene: TRBJ2-1
clone size: few
V gene: TRBV2
D gene: NA
CDR3 DNA: TGTGCCAGCAGAGAATCTAGGGACCGGGAGTTCTTC
CDR3 protein: CASRESRDREFF

J gene: TRBJ1-2
clone size: few
V gene: TRBV18
D gene: TRBD1
CDR3 DNA: TGTGCCAGCTCACTCAGGGGGGATGGCTACACCTTC
CDR3 protein: CASSLRGDGYTF

J gene: TRBJ1-3
clone size: NA
V gene: TRBV29-1
D gene: TRBD1
CDR3 DNA: TGCAGCGTTGAAGTTGGGACAGCGAGCGGAAACACCATATATTTT
CDR3 protein: CSVEVGTASGNTIYF

J gene: TRBJ2-3
clone size: few
V gene: TRBV28
D gene: TRBD1
CDR3 DNA: TGTGCCAGCAGAACCCAGGGGGCGACACCTAGCACAGATACGCAGTATTTT
CDR3 protein: CASRTQGATPSTDTQYF

J gene: TRBJ2-3
clone size: few
V gene: TRBV28
D gene: TRBD2
CDR3 DNA: TGTGCCAGCGGGAGATTCCCCGGGGGGAACACAGATACGCAGTATTTT
CDR3 protein: CASGRFPGGNTDTQYF

J gene: TRBJ2-1
clone size: NA
V gene: TRBV12-3/TRBV12-4
D gene: TRBD2
CDR3 DNA: TGTGCCAGCAGTTCTACTAGCGGGGGGGCCAGAAATGAGCAGTTCTTC
CDR3 protein: CASSSTSGGARNEQFF

J gene: TRBJ2-7
clone size: NA
V gene: TRBV7-6
D gene: NA
CDR3 DNA: TGTGCCAGCAGCTTAGGGCACTACTACGAGCAGTACTTC
CDR3 protein: CASSLGHYYEQYF

J gene: TRBJ1-2
clone size: NA
V gene: TRBV6-1
D gene: NA
CDR3 DNA: TGTGCCAGCAGCGCTGGAGGAGGCTACACCTTC
CDR3 protein: CASSAGGGYTF

J gene: TRBJ2-5
clone size: few
V gene: TRBV2
D gene: TRBD1
CDR3 DNA: TGTGCCAGCAGTAACGACAGGGGGCAGGGGACCCAGTACTTC
CDR3 protein: CASSNDRGQGTQYF

J gene: TRBJ1-3
clone size: many
V gene: TRBV12-3/TRBV12-4
D gene: NA
CDR3 DNA: TGTGCCAGCAGTCCGGTACGCTCTGGAAACACCATATATTTT
CDR3 protein: CASSPVRSGNTIYF